These 11 T cell receptor beta chains originate from one sample sequenced in a study of cytomegalovirus exposure and HLA in healthy donors. This table comes from immunoSEQ multiplex PCR, and its TCRdb copy is limited to in-frame clones, with some not included. The sample holds 200,000 to 250,000 clones, over 80% seen once. Input material: PBMCs. The receptor set was obtained from a young woman in good health and CMV-seropositive.

This rearrangement joins TRBV7-9 to TRBJ1-1; TRBD1 might be the D (6 bases). Germline values: CDR1 SEHNR, CDR2 FQNEAQ (reference sequence). The CDR3 has 13 residues. V was clipped by 3 bases and J by 4 bases, with 9 bases between them. The CDR3 sequence is CASSFAGATEAFF. In nucleotides, the CDR3 is TGTGCCAGCAGCTTTGCAGGGGCCACTGAAGCTTTCTTT.

This rearrangement joins TRBV5-1 to TRBJ1-2; the D is unclear. CDR3 size: 14 residues. V lost 4 bases and J lost 0, with 10 bases in between. Germline CDR1 reads SGHRS; CDR2 reads YFSETQ. This CDR3 reads CASSPTLSNYGYTF. The CDR3 bases are TGCGCCAGCAGCCCGACCCTTTCTAACTATGGCTACACCTTC.

The gene calls are TRBV18 and TRBJ1-2, with D possibly being TRBD1 (6 bases). V dropped 3 bases and J dropped 13 bases, with 18 bases sitting between them. Germline CDR1 is KGHSH and CDR2 is LQKENI. The CDR3 is 13 residues long. CDR3 DNA sequence: TGTGCCAGCTCACCCATACACAGGGAAGACTGCACCTTC. Translating it yields CASSPIHREDCTF.

This clone was observed a handful of times. V usage is TRBV18 and J usage is TRBJ2-7, with a possible D match to TRBD1 (7 bases). From germline, CDR1 is KGHSH and CDR2 LQKENI. The germline V and J ends were trimmed by 2 bases and 3 bases, with 14 bases remaining between them. The CDR3 runs 15 residues. CDR3 sequence reads: CASSPGAGGYYEQYF. The CDR3 DNA follows: TGTGCCAGCTCACCAGGGGCAGGGGGGTACTACGAGCAGTACTTC.

In this sample, this clone turned up a few times. V usage is TRBV9 and J usage is TRBJ1-1, with unresolved D. The length of the CDR3 is 12 residues. V lost 2 bases and J 3 bases, leaving 5 bases between the germline ends. The germline V gene has CDR1 SGDLS and CDR2 YYNGEE. The CDR3 coding sequence is TGTGCCAGCAGCGTTGGGGACACTGAAGCTTTCTTT. It specifies CASSVGDTEAFF.

This clone was observed a few times. The chain recombines TRBV7-9 with TRBJ1-2; 7 bases are a match to TRBD1. CDR3 length: 12 residues. In germline, CDR1 is SEHNR, CDR2 FQNEAQ (reference sequence). V lost 7 bases to trimming and J lost 4 bases; unmatched junction nucleotides: 3. In DNA form, the CDR3 reads TGTGCCAGCACCGGGACAGCCTATGGCTACACCTTC. It is translated as CASTGTAYGYTF.

The chain employs TRBV4-1 and TRBJ1-1; D is unclear. Trimming took 4 bases from V and 1 from J, leaving 10 bases between them. The CDR3 runs 14 residues. CDR1 and CDR2 from the germline V gene are MGHRA and YSYEKL. CDR3: CASSLIVANTEAFF. The DNA for the CDR3 is TGCGCCAGCAGCCTAATAGTCGCGAACACTGAAGCTTTCTTT.

The CDR3 sequence is CASSFGTRFTYEQYF. CDR3 nucleotide sequence: TGTGCCAGCAGCTTCGGGACACGATTTACCTACGAGCAGTACTTC. The chain joins TRBV7-9 to TRBJ2-7; TRBD1 might be the D (6 bases). This CDR3 spans 15 amino acids. The V and J ends lost 3 bases and 2 bases respectively, with 14 bases between them. The germline gives CDR1 SEHNR, CDR2 FQNEAQ (reference sequence).

The rearrangement uses TRBV7-9 and TRBJ2-7; D is uncertain. Germline values: CDR1 SEHNR, CDR2 FQNEAQ (reference sequence). This CDR3 is 12 amino acids long. Trimming left V 0 bases short and J 6 bases short, with 6 bases between. The CDR3 coding sequence is TGTGCCAGCAGCTTAGCTGCAACCGAGCAGTACTTC. Protein product: CASSLAATEQYF.

CDR3 sequence (DNA): TGTGCCAGCAGCCCGTCGACAGGGGCAAACACCATATATTTT. Protein product: CASSPSTGANTIYF. The V call is TRBV11-3, the J call TRBJ1-3; 8 positions match TRBD1. The CDR3 contains 14 residues. CDR1 is SGHNT and CDR2 is YENEEA in the germline V gene. V lost 5 bases and J lost 6; bases outside the gene matches: 6.

In its sample, this clone was seen a few times. V gene TRBV6-1 combines with J gene TRBJ2-3, with 8 bases that match TRBD2. The CDR3 is 15 residues long. From germline, CDR1 is MNHNS and CDR2 SASEGT. Losses at the gene ends were 7 bases for V and 0 bases for J; bases not matched to a gene: 6. The CDR3: CASMSASGSTDTQYF. The CDR3 DNA is TGTGCCAGCATGTCGGCTAGCGGGAGCACAGATACGCAGTATTTT.